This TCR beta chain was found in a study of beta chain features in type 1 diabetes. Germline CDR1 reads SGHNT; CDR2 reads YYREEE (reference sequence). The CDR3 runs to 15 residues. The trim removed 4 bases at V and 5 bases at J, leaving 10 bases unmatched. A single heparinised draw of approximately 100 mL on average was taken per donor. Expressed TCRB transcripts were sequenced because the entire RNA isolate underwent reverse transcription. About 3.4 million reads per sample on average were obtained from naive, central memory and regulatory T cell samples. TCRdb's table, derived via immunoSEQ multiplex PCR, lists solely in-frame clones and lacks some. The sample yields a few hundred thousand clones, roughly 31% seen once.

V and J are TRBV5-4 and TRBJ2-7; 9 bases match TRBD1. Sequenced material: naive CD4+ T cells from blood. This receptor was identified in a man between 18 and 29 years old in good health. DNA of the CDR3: TGTGCCAGCAGCCAGAACAGGGGGCGCATCAACGAGCAGTACTTC. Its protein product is CASSQNRGRINEQYF. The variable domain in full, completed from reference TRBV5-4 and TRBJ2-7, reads ETGVTQSPTHLIKTRGQQVTLRCSSQSGHNTVSWYQQALGQGPQFIFQYYREEENGRGNFPPRFSGLQFPNYSSELNVNALELDDSALYLCASSQNRGRINEQYFGPGTRLTVT.